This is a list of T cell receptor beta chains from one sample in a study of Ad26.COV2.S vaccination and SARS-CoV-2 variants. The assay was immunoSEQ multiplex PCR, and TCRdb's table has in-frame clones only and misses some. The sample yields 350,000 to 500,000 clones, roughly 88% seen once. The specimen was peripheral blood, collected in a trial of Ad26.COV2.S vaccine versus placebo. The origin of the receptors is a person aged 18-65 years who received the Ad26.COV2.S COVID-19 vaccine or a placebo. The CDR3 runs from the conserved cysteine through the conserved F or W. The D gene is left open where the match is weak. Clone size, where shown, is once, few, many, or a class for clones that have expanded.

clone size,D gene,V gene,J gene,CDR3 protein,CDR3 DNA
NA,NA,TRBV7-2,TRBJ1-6,CATGQGSRTPLHF,TGTGCCACCGGTCAGGGCAGTAGAACACCCCTCCACTTT
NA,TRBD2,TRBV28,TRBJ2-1,CASSLYSGIANEQFF,TGTGCCAGCAGTTTATACAGCGGGATTGCAAATGAGCAGTTCTTC
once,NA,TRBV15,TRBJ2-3,CATSKIAPGVGGTDTQYF,TGTGCCACCAGCAAGATTGCGCCAGGGGTGGGGGGCACAGATACGCAGTATTTT
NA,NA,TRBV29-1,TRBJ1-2,CSVGPRLGYTF,TGCAGCGTCGGACCCCGACTTGGCTACACCTTC
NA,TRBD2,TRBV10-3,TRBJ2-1,CAISDPGGAGVEFF,TGTGCCATCAGTGACCCCGGGGGGGCGGGAGTTGAGTTCTTC
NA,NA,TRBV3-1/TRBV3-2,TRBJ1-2,CASSGETGTYGYTF,TGTGCCAGCAGCGGAGAAACTGGAACCTATGGCTACACCTTC
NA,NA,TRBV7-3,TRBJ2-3,CASSTSTDTQYF,TGTGCCAGCAGCACGAGCACAGATACGCAGTATTTT
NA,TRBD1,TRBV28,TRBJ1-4,CASSTTGGQGFRKLFF,TGTGCCAGCAGCACGACCGGGGGACAGGGGTTTCGAAAACTGTTTTTT
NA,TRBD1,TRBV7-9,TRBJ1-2,CASSLGQGRDYGYTF,TGTGCCAGCAGCTTAGGACAGGGACGCGACTATGGCTACACCTTC
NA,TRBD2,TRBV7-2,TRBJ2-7,CASSRGSFAEQYF,TGTGCCAGCAGCCGCGGGAGTTTTGCCGAGCAGTACTTC
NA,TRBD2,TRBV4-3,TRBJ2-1,CASSQGRLLAGEGQFF,TGCGCCAGCAGCCAAGGAAGGCTCTTAGCGGGAGAAGGGCAGTTCTTC
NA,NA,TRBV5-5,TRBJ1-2,CASSLLSGENGYTF,TGTGCCAGCAGCTTATTGTCAGGGGAGAATGGCTACACCTTC
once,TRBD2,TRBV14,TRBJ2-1,CASSQEWGGVIAGGYEQFF,TGTGCCAGCAGCCAAGAGTGGGGGGGCGTGATAGCGGGAGGTTATGAGCAGTTCTTC
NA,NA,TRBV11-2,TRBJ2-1,CASSLAGSGWDEQFF,TGTGCCAGCAGCTTAGCAGGGAGCGGGTGGGATGAGCAGTTCTTC
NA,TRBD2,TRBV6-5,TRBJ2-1,CASSSGGLYNEQFF,TGTGCCAGCAGTTCCGGGGGGTTGTACAATGAGCAGTTCTTC
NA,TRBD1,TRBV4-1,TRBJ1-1,CASSQNRAGQGSTEAFF,TGCGCCAGCAGCCAAAATAGGGCGGGACAGGGTTCCACTGAAGCTTTCTTT
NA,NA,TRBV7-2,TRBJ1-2,CASSLGGSARGYTF,TGTGCCAGCAGCTTAGGGGGAAGCGCCAGGGGCTACACCTTC
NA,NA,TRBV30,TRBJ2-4,CAWSVILGGIQDIQYF,TGTGCCTGGAGTGTAATCCTGGGCGGAATCCAGGACATTCAGTACTTC
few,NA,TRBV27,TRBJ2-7,CASSFNITYEQYF,TGTGCCAGCAGTTTCAACATAACCTACGAGCAGTACTTC
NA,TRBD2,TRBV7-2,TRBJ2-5,CASSLNAGGLGETQYF,TGTGCCAGCAGCTTAAATGCGGGAGGATTGGGAGAGACCCAGTACTTC
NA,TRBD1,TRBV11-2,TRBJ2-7,CASSLVSQGREQYF,TGTGCCAGCAGCTTAGTGTCACAGGGGAGAGAGCAGTACTTC
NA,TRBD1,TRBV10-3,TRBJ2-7,CAIRETLGTGQEQYF,TGTGCCATCAGGGAAACCCTCGGGACAGGGCAGGAGCAGTACTTC
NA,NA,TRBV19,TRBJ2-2,CASSITGLNGELFF,TGTGCCAGTAGTATAACCGGGTTGAACGGGGAGCTGTTTTTT
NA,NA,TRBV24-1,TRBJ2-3,CATSVKAAGSTDTQYF,TGTGCCACCAGTGTGAAGGCCGCCGGCAGCACAGATACGCAGTATTTT
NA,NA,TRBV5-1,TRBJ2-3,CASSLAGQRTDTQYF,TGCGCCAGCAGCTTGGCGGGCCAGAGGACAGATACGCAGTATTTT
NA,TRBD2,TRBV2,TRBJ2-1,CASSGGIYNEQFF,TGTGCCAGCAGCGGGGGGATTTACAATGAGCAGTTCTTC
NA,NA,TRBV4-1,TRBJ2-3,CASSQVIDTQYF,TGCGCCAGCAGCCAAGTCATCGATACGCAGTATTTT
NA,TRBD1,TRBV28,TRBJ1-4,CASNGDRGRSNEKLFF,TGTGCCAGCAACGGAGACAGGGGGCGTTCTAATGAAAAACTGTTTTTT
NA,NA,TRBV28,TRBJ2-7,CASGNFYEQYF,TGTGCCAGCGGAAATTTCTACGAGCAGTACTTC
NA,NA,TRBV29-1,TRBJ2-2,CSVGGGYTGELFF,TGCAGCGTTGGCGGCGGGTACACCGGGGAGCTGTTTTTT
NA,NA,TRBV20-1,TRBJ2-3,CSGMWTDTQYF,TGCAGTGGAATGTGGACAGATACGCAGTATTTT
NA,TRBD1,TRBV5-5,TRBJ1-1,CASSWGQGNTEAFF,TGTGCCAGCAGCTGGGGACAGGGAAACACTGAAGCTTTCTTT
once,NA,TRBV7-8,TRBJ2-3,CASSSQGGLGGTDTQYF,TGTGCCAGCAGCTCCCAGGGGGGGCTGGGGGGCACAGATACGCAGTATTTT
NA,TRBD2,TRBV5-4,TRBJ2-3,CASSLRTSGASTDTQYF,TGTGCCAGCAGCTTGCGGACTAGCGGAGCTAGCACAGATACGCAGTATTTT
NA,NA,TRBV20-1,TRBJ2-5,CSASPEETQYF,TGCAGTGCTAGCCCCGAAGAGACCCAGTACTTC
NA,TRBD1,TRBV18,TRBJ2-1,CASSQTRDRNNEQFF,TGTGCCAGCTCACAAACCCGGGACAGGAACAATGAGCAGTTCTTC
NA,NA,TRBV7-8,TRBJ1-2,CASTEYRGHNYGYTF,TGTGCCAGCACCGAATATAGGGGACACAACTATGGCTACACCTTC
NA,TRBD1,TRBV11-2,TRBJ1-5,CASSLGQNQPQHF,TGTGCCAGCAGCCTGGGACAGAATCAGCCCCAGCATTTT
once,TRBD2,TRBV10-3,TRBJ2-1,CAIGAGVENEQFF,TGTGCTATCGGTGCGGGAGTGGAGAATGAGCAGTTCTTC
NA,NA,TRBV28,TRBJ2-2,CASRGAGNTGELFF,TGTGCCAGCCGTGGGGCAGGGAACACCGGGGAGCTGTTTTTT
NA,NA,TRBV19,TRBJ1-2,CASSPQGVGAYGYTF,TGTGCCAGTAGTCCACAGGGAGTTGGGGCCTATGGCTACACCTTC
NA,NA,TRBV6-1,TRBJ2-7,CASSEGPGSSYEQYF,TGTGCCAGCAGTGAAGGCCCAGGGAGCTCCTACGAGCAGTACTTC
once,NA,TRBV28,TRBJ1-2,CASRPTVYGYTF,TGTGCCAGCAGACCTACAGTCTATGGCTACACCTTC
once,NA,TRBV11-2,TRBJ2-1,CASSLGGPQFF,TGTGCCAGCAGCTTAGGGGGCCCGCAGTTCTTC
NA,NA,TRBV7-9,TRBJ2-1,CASSAQRGGYNEQFF,TGTGCCAGCAGCGCCCAGAGAGGGGGTTACAATGAGCAGTTCTTC